A selection of T cell receptor beta chains follows, all from one sample in a study of blood T cell repertoires in COVID-19. Only in-frame clones appear in the TCRdb table, and some are missing; sequencing was by immunoSEQ multiplex PCR. The repertoire holds 55,000 to 70,000 clones, around 83% seen once, with about 3.5% in the top ten. The sequencing input was peripheral blood. All receptors derive from an elderly woman with acute or convalescent COVID-19. Each CDR3 is given with its conserved first and last residue. The D gene is left open where the match is weak. Expanded clones are given a class, and other clones once, few, many or no size at all.

clone size,V gene,D gene,J gene,CDR3 protein,CDR3 DNA
-,TRBV3-1/TRBV3-2,-,TRBJ2-1,CASSHPKLASYNEQFF,TGTGCCAGCAGCCACCCGAAACTAGCTTCCTACAATGAGCAGTTCTTC
-,TRBV30,TRBD1,TRBJ1-5,CAWTTTGVGQPQHF,TGTGCCTGGACCACCACAGGGGTCGGTCAGCCCCAGCATTTT
-,TRBV29-1,-,TRBJ1-5,CSVREGLNQPQHF,TGCAGCGTTAGGGAGGGTCTCAATCAGCCCCAGCATTTT
-,TRBV5-8,-,TRBJ1-5,CASHDGVWQPQHF,TGTGCCAGCCACGACGGGGTTTGGCAGCCCCAGCATTTT
-,TRBV6-1,-,TRBJ2-7,CASSGPTQRAYYDEQYF,TGTGCCAGCAGTGGCCCTACCCAACGCGCCTATTACGACGAGCAGTACTTC
-,TRBV12-3/TRBV12-4,-,TRBJ2-7,CASSPDWIYEQYF,TGTGCCAGCAGCCCTGACTGGATTTACGAGCAGTACTTC
-,TRBV5-1,TRBD1,TRBJ2-7,CASSRTGVDEQYF,TGCGCCAGCAGCAGGACAGGGGTCGACGAGCAGTACTTC
-,TRBV12-3/TRBV12-4,TRBD2,TRBJ2-4,CASRIAGLNIQYF,TGTGCCAGCAGAATAGCGGGACTAAACATTCAGTACTTC
-,TRBV28,TRBD1,TRBJ2-7,CASSSSGTGSYEQYF,TGTGCCAGCAGTTCCTCCGGGACAGGTTCCTACGAGCAGTACTTC
once,TRBV21-1,-,TRBJ2-1,CASSPAASGNAEQFF,TGTGCCAGCAGCCCTGCGGCTAGCGGGAATGCTGAGCAGTTCTTC
-,TRBV30,TRBD2,TRBJ2-3,CAWSTSGSSQYF,TGTGCCTGGAGTACTAGCGGGAGTTCGCAGTATTTT
-,TRBV12-3/TRBV12-4,-,TRBJ1-5,CASSTGQQPQHF,TGTGCCAGCAGTACGGGTCAACAGCCCCAGCATTTT
few,TRBV19,TRBD1,TRBJ1-1,CASTDHVGTGVTEAFF,TGTGCCAGTACCGATCACGTGGGGACAGGGGTCACTGAAGCTTTCTTT
-,TRBV28,-,TRBJ1-2,CASSLGTTGGAMSNGYTF,TGTGCCAGCAGTTTAGGAACGACAGGCGGTGCAATGTCTAATGGCTACACCTTC
-,TRBV6-5,TRBD2,TRBJ2-3,CASGQTGGRSDTQYF,TGTGCCAGCGGTCAAACGGGGGGGCGTTCAGATACGCAGTATTTT
-,TRBV19,TRBD2,TRBJ2-7,CASSRTSGSYEQYF,TGTGCCAGTAGTAGGACTAGCGGGAGTTACGAGCAGTACTTC
-,TRBV3-1/TRBV3-2,TRBD1,TRBJ1-6,CASSRDRNSPLHF,TGTGCCAGCAGTCGGGACAGAAATTCACCCCTCCACTTT
few,TRBV30,-,TRBJ1-1,CAWSVQTTEAFF,TGTGCCTGGAGTGTACAGACCACTGAAGCTTTCTTT
-,TRBV19,TRBD1,TRBJ1-3,CATHRGSSGNTIYF,TGTGCCACCCACAGGGGAAGCTCTGGAAACACCATATATTTT
-,TRBV7-9,-,TRBJ1-1,CASSLAAGRTITEAFF,TGTGCCAGCAGCTTAGCGGCGGGCCGCACGATCACTGAAGCTTTCTTT
-,TRBV3-1/TRBV3-2,-,TRBJ2-7,CASSQDRGVDF,TGTGCCAGCAGCCAAGACAGGGGGGTTGACTTC